This TCR beta chain was sequenced in a study of shared clonotypes between healthy human individuals. Study-level background: CD4 naive and memory got three plates each, CD8 naive two, CD8 memory one.

This clone showed up just a few times. Its antigen is as yet unknown. Study conclusions and caveats: Investigators expected sequencing depth to affect clonotype sharing among donors. Of the naive CD4 clonotypes, around 5% were shared across a handful of donors.

Template for every sorted-subset replicate PCR totaled about 0.2 ug DNA, approximately 30,000 T cell genomes. Libraries were prepared by immunoSEQ multiplex PCR; TCRdb keeps only in-frame clonotypes and omits some of them. The sample lists approximately 110,000 clones; roughly 66% were seen once. The germline V gene encodes CDR1 SGHAT and CDR2 FQNNGV. The V and J ends lost 5 bases and 0 bases respectively, with 19 bases between them. The CDR3 totals 17 residues. Source material: memory CD8+ T cells sorted from blood. Subset described: CD45RO+ cells pooled with CCR7-negative TemRA cells. V and J are TRBV11-2 and TRBJ1-2; D possibly corresponds to TRBD1 (5 bases). This receptor was identified in a woman between 25 and 40 years old in good health. The CDR3 bases are TGTGCCAGCAGCAACCCCTCGGGGGGGGAACCTAACTATGGCTACACCTTC. This gives the protein CASSNPSGGEPNYGYTF.